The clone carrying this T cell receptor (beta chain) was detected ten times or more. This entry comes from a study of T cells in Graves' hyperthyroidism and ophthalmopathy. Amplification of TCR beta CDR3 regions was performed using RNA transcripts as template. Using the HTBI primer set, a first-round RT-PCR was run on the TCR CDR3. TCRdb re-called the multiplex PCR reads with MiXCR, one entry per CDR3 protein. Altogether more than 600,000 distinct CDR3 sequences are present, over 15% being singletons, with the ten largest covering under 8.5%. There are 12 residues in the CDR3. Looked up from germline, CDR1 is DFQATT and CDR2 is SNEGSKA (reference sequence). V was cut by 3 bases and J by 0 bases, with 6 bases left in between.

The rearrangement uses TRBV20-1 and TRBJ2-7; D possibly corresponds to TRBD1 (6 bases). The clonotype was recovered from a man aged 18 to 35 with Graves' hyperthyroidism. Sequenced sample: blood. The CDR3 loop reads CSARDSSYEQYF. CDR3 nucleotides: TGCAGTGCTAGGGACAGCTCCTACGAGCAGTACTTC.